This T cell receptor beta chain was sequenced during a study of response to subunit inactivated influenza vaccine. Whole-study results and caveats: The authors proposed limited new T cell recruitment per seasonal influenza vaccination.

V gave up 3 bases and J gave up 3 bases, with 15 bases separating them. This CDR3 has 15 amino acids. Germline V lookup: CDR1 MNHEY, CDR2 SVGEGT. This clonotype was counted only a few times. Its specificity is unknown. TCRdb re-derived calls from the RT-PCR reads in MiXCR, one entry per CDR3 protein. The sample comprises roughly 700,000 distinct CDR3 sequences, approximately 14% of which are singletons, and less than 7% rests with the top ten. The TCR was taken from a man over 45 who received an inactivated influenza vaccine. V and J are TRBV6-2 or TRBV6-3 and TRBJ2-7; the D gene is possibly TRBD1 (6 bases). The sequencing used PBMCs from blood, collected 14 to 15 days before vaccination. The DNA of the CDR3 is TGTGCCAGCAGTTATTACGGGACACCAAACTACGAGCAGTACTTC. This translates into CASSYYGTPNYEQYF.